This record looks at one TCR beta chain sequence and its context. Its antigen is currently unknown. This table comes from immunoSEQ multiplex PCR, and its TCRdb copy is limited to in-frame clones, with some not included. The table records 89,000 or so clones, about 94% of them present only once. V was clipped by 4 bases and J by 0 bases, with 16 bases between them. Looked up from germline, CDR1 is MNHNS and CDR2 is SASEGT. The CDR3 covers 17 residues. This sample is part of a study of cytomegalovirus exposure and HLA in healthy donors. Study outcomes and limitations: First-cohort TCR clusters tended to co-occur in the roughly 120 validation repertoires, a later analysis found.

Sequences were obtained from PBMCs. This chain uses TRBV6-1 with TRBJ2-4, with a tentative D call TRBD1 (6 bases). This receptor was identified in a woman aged 25 to 39 in good health and CMV-seropositive. CDR3 residues: CASSGTAASLAKNIQYF. The CDR3 coding sequence is TGTGCCAGCAGTGGGACAGCCGCCTCCCTAGCCAAAAACATTCAGTACTTC.